These 31 T cell receptor beta chains share one sample of origin, sequenced in a study of post-analysis software for immune sequencing data. General observations from the study: There were a few TRBV segments more frequent in patients than controls, and TRBV5-6, TRBV5-1 and TRBV20-1 were among them.

Each TCR beta cDNA library carried unique molecular identifiers. TCRdb reprocessed the PCR reads with MiXCR, giving one entry per CDR3 protein. The sample has 750,000 to 900,000 distinct CDR3 sequences; around 46% are singletons. No antigen is known for these receptors. Specimen: blood. All receptors derive from a girl aged 10-17 years with multiple sclerosis.

Only a few counts were recorded for this clonotype. The gene calls are TRBV15 and TRBJ2-7; D gene ambiguous. The CDR3 loop spans 13 amino acids. Germline assignment: CDR1 LNHNV and CDR2 YYDKDF (reference sequence). Trimming removed 5 bases from V and 3 bases from J, with 11 bases in between. CDR3 protein: CATSPSPYYEQYF. The CDR3 nucleotides read TGTGCCACCAGCCCCTCTCCATACTACGAGCAGTACTTC.

This clonotype has more than one count but fewer than ten. The genes are TRBV12-3 or TRBV12-4 and TRBJ2-1, with a possible D match to TRBD1 (5 bases). The length of the CDR3 is 14 residues. Trimming removed 7 bases at V and 7 bases at J, with 17 bases between. The CDR3 region has the DNA TGTGCCAGCACAGCGAGGCAGGGAAAAAATGAGCAGTTCTTC. It encodes CASTARQGKNEQFF.

The chain has TRBV20-1 and TRBJ1-2; TRBD1 is a possible D gene (5 bases). V was cut by 6 bases and J by 4 bases, with 24 bases left in between. The CDR3 runs 16 residues. Germline V gene sequence: CDR1 DFQATT, CDR2 SNEGSKA (reference sequence). In nucleotides, the CDR3 is TGCAGTGCCAGGAGGGGATTTCTACCTCTAGGCTATGGCTACACCTTC. Amino acid sequence: CSARRGFLPLGYGYTF.

The J gene is TRBJ2-5, the V gene TRBV7-2; D is uncertain. The V end lost 5 bases, the J end lost 1 base, and 17 bases lay between the germline ends. This CDR3 region has 16 residues. Germline CDR1 and CDR2: SGHTA and FQGNSA. The CDR3 sequence is CASSLDLWPTQETQYF. Here the CDR3 DNA reads TGTGCCAGCAGCCTCGATCTGTGGCCCACCCAAGAGACCCAGTACTTC.

The chain links TRBV3-1 to TRBJ1-1; possibly TRBD1 for D (6 bases). CDR3 length: 15 residues. The V gene lost 1 base and the J gene lost 1 base, with 10 bases spanning the gap. The V gene's germline CDR1 is LGHDT and CDR2 YNNKEL (reference sequence). The CDR3 nucleotides are TGTGCCAGCAGCCAAGTGGGACACCCGAACACTGAAGCTTTCTTT. It is translated as CASSQVGHPNTEAFF.

The V gene is TRBV6-5, the J gene TRBJ1-6, with D tentatively TRBD1 (6 bases). V was cut by 0 bases and J by 8 bases, with 23 bases left in between. The CDR3 has 19 residues. The V gene's germline CDR1 is MNHEY and CDR2 SVGAGI. DNA for the CDR3: TGTGCCAGCAGTTACTCGAAGGGGGGTTTGGAACGCTGGGATTCACCCCTCCACTTT. Translation: CASSYSKGGLERWDSPLHF.

The chain uses TRBV29-1 and TRBJ2-5, with D unresolved. The length of the CDR3 is 13 residues. Germline V gene data show CDR1 as SQVTM and CDR2 as ANQGSEA. V was clipped by 2 bases and J by 5 bases, with 12 bases between them. The CDR3 DNA reads TGCAGCGTTGAACTAGACATCGGGGAGACCCAGTACTTC. The encoded protein is CSVELDIGETQYF.

The rearrangement uses TRBV5-6 and TRBJ2-6; D is unclear. The germline V and J ends were trimmed by 1 base and 2 bases, with 7 bases remaining between them. The germline V gene has CDR1 SGHDT and CDR2 YYEEEE. The length of the CDR3 is 15 residues. The CDR3, as DNA: TGTGCCAGCAGCTTGAACTCCCCTGGGGCCAACGTCCTGACTTTC. Encoded protein: CASSLNSPGANVLTF.

V is TRBV20-1 and J is TRBJ2-1; TRBD2 agrees at 10 bases. CDR3 length: 15 residues. Germline loops: CDR1 DFQATT, CDR2 SNEGSKA (reference sequence). V was pared by 2 bases and J by 8 bases, with 9 bases of the junction left unmatched. The CDR3 DNA follows: TGCAGTGCTAGAAAAGCGGGAGGGCCTAGGGATGAGCAGTTCTTC. Translation: CSARKAGGPRDEQFF.

This clonotype has more than one count but fewer than ten. J is TRBJ2-7 and V is TRBV5-1, with no clear D. V lost 3 bases and J lost 0, with 10 bases in between. Germline CDR1 SGHRS, CDR2 YFSETQ. CDR3 length: 14 residues. The CDR3 DNA reads as TGCGCCAGCAGCTCAACCCAGATCTCCTACGAGCAGTACTTC. Translated, it gives CASSSTQISYEQYF.

The genes are TRBV6-6 and TRBJ2-6; TRBD1 is a possible D gene (6 bases). There are 17 residues in the CDR3. V was clipped by 7 bases and J by 1 base, with 17 bases between them. Germline CDR1 and CDR2: MNHNY and SVGAGI (reference sequence). Here the CDR3 reads CASNLQGKISGANVLTF. DNA for the CDR3: TGTGCCAGCAATCTACAGGGTAAAATATCTGGGGCCAACGTCCTGACTTTC.

The rearrangement uses TRBV7-9 and TRBJ2-5; D call uncertain. Germline V lookup: CDR1 SEHNR, CDR2 FQNEAQ (reference sequence). The CDR3 spans 11 residues. V was clipped by 5 bases and J by 4 bases, with 5 bases between them. CDR3 nucleotides: TGTGCCAGCAGCGTGTTAGAGACCCAGTACTTC. Its protein product is CASSVLETQYF.

The chain combines TRBV12-3 or TRBV12-4 with TRBJ1-1; possibly TRBD1 for D (5 bases). Trimming shortened V by 2 bases and J by 0 bases, and 10 bases separated the two germline ends. There are 15 residues in the CDR3. The CDR3 reads CASSLRVGVNTEAFF. The DNA for the CDR3 is TGTGCCAGCAGTTTAAGGGTGGGGGTGAACACTGAAGCTTTCTTT.

This clonotype was counted a few times. The CDR3 here is CASSPPGLANNEQFF. CDR3 sequence (DNA): TGTGCCAGCAGCCCTCCGGGACTAGCGAACAATGAGCAGTTCTTC. This rearrangement joins TRBV4-2 to TRBJ2-1; TRBD2 agrees at 10 bases. V lost 4 bases and J lost 5; bases outside the gene matches: 5. Germline V gene sequence: CDR1 LGHNA, CDR2 YNFKEQ. The CDR3 sequence is 15 residues long.

The sample holds a few counts of this clonotype. J is TRBJ1-2 and V is TRBV5-1; the match to TRBD1 covers 8 bases. The junction had 9 bases not matched to a gene; V was cut back by 0 bases and J by 8 bases. The CDR3 consists of 15 residues. Germline CDR1 is SGHRS and CDR2 is YFSETQ. The CDR3 DNA sequence: TGCGCCAGCAGCTTGGCCCTCGACAGGGGAGGCGGCTACACCTTC. This gives the protein CASSLALDRGGGYTF.

The chain recombines TRBV9 with TRBJ1-4, with TRBD1 matching 8 bases. J was trimmed by 4 bases and V by 4 bases; bases with no gene match: 15. CDR3 length: 18 amino acids. Germline loops: CDR1 SGDLS, CDR2 YYNGEE. CDR3 residues: CASSSEVGTGENNEKLFF. CDR3 nucleotides: TGTGCCAGCAGCTCTGAGGTCGGGACAGGAGAGAATAATGAAAAACTGTTTTTT.

In this sample, this clonotype turned up a few times. The rearrangement uses TRBV29-1 and TRBJ2-3; D unclear. The CDR3 is 14 amino acids. Looked up from germline, CDR1 is SQVTM and CDR2 is ANQGSEA. Trimming removed 8 bases from V and 0 bases from J, with 15 bases in between. In DNA, the CDR3 is TGCAGCCTGGGAAGGGCCCTGAGCACAGATACGCAGTATTTT. Amino acid sequence: CSLGRALSTDTQYF.

The chain joins TRBV4-2 to TRBJ2-1; 13 bases are a match to TRBD2. Germline CDR1 reads LGHNA; CDR2 reads YNFKEQ. The CDR3 loop spans 15 amino acids. V was clipped by 4 bases and J by 6 bases; unmatched bases: 3. Here the CDR3 DNA reads TGTGCCAGCAGCCTGGGACTAGCGGGAATCAATGAGCAGTTCTTC. Translating gives CASSLGLAGINEQFF.

This clonotype was counted only a few times. The V gene is TRBV10-3, the J gene TRBJ2-4; D tentatively fits TRBD1 or TRBD2 (7 bases each). This CDR3 comprises 13 residues. V was clipped by 8 bases and J by 8 bases, with 16 bases between them. CDR1 ENHRY and CDR2 SYGVKD come from the germline V gene. The DNA for the CDR3 is TGTGCCATCGGGGGAGGGCAGGGGGACATTCAGTACTTC. Residues: CAIGGGQGDIQYF.

This clonotype occurred many times. V usage is TRBV7-2 and J usage is TRBJ1-5, with D unresolved. The CDR3 is made up of 14 amino acids. Trimming left V 5 bases short and J 7 bases short, with 15 bases between. The germline V gene encodes CDR1 SGHTA and CDR2 FQGNSA. The CDR3, as DNA: TGTGCCAGCAGCGCCCGTCTTACCCGGCAGCCCCAGCATTTT. Translation: CASSARLTRQPQHF.

In DNA, the CDR3 is TGTGCCATCCTCCGCGGAGGCACCGGGACTAGCGGGAAAGAGACCCAGTACTTC. Translated, it gives CAILRGGTGTSGKETQYF. The chain uses TRBV10-3 and TRBJ2-5, with 13 positions matching TRBD2. This CDR3 is built from 18 residues. Trimming at V came to 8 bases and at J to 3 bases, leaving 15 bases not matched to a gene. Germline V gives CDR1 ENHRY, CDR2 SYGVKD.

This clonotype has a handful of counts. The V gene is TRBV12-3 or TRBV12-4, the J gene TRBJ2-3; D uncertain. The CDR3 spans 12 residues. V was shortened by 8 bases and J by 1 base, with 7 bases between the two germline ends. DNA for the CDR3: TGTGCCAGCCTTGCGGGCACAGATACGCAGTATTTT. Protein sequence: CASLAGTDTQYF.

The chain is built from TRBV5-1 and TRBJ2-1; 11 nucleotides agree with TRBD2. The germline gives CDR1 SGHRS, CDR2 YFSETQ. Trimming removed 4 bases from V and 5 bases from J; junction bases left unmatched: 8. The CDR3 is 16 residues long. The CDR3 DNA is TGCGCCAGCAGCATAGGCTTACTAGCGGGAGACAATGAGCAGTTCTTC. Residues: CASSIGLLAGDNEQFF.

This clonotype was seen a handful of times. The V call is TRBV6-5, the J call TRBJ1-2, with D possibly TRBD1 on 5 matching bases. The CDR3 extends over 13 amino acids. CDR1 is MNHEY, CDR2 SVGAGI, per germline. V was trimmed by 5 bases and J by 4 bases, leaving 11 bases between them. CDR3 bases: TGTGCCAGCAGTGGGGGGGATTTCTATGGCTACACCTTC. The encoded protein is CASSGGDFYGYTF.

This clonotype was seen once. The rearrangement joins TRBV12-3 or TRBV12-4 to TRBJ2-1; 11 positions agree with TRBD2. The V segment lost 4 bases and the J segment 15 bases; nucleotides outside the gene matches: 11. CDR3 length equals 14 residues. The CDR3 reads CASSSRTSGSRWFF. The CDR3 nucleotides are TGTGCCAGCAGTTCCCGGACTAGCGGGTCCCGCTGGTTCTTC.

V gene TRBV5-1 combines with J gene TRBJ1-2; 7 nucleotides line up with TRBD1. Trimming took 4 bases from V and 3 from J; bases not matched to a gene: 9. Germline-derived CDR1 and CDR2 are SGHRS and YFSETQ. The CDR3 has 15 amino acids. The CDR3 region is CASSLGDRDDYGYTF. Written as DNA, the CDR3 is TGCGCCAGCAGCCTTGGCGACAGGGATGACTATGGCTACACCTTC.

A note on this clonotype: A much more abundant neighbour one base away suggests this may be a read error. The rearrangement uses TRBV30 and TRBJ2-7, with D possibly being TRBD2 (5 bases). Germline CDR1 GTSNPN, CDR2 SVGIG (reference sequence). V lost 8 bases and J 3 bases, leaving 17 bases between the germline ends. This CDR3 has 13 residues. CDR3 nucleotides: TGTGCCGGACGCAGTGGAGAGGGCTACGAGCAGTACTTC. It yields the protein CAGRSGEGYEQYF.

This clonotype appeared a single time. The V gene is TRBV9, the J gene TRBJ1-4, with D uncertain. Germline CDR1 and CDR2: SGDLS and YYNGEE. V was shortened by 5 bases and J by 1 base, with 9 bases between the two germline ends. The CDR3 totals 14 residues. The DNA of the CDR3 is TGTGCCAGCAGTGTGGGTGTAACTAATGAAAAACTGTTTTTT. This codes for CASSVGVTNEKLFF.

This chain uses TRBV12-3 or TRBV12-4 with TRBJ1-1, with D uncertain. Trimming pared 2 bases from V and 0 bases from J, leaving 7 bases between. This CDR3 is built from 14 residues. The CDR3 bases are TGTGCCAGCAGTTTATCCGGGGTGAACACTGAAGCTTTCTTT. Its protein product is CASSLSGVNTEAFF.

The V gene is TRBV12-3 or TRBV12-4, the J gene TRBJ2-7; 11 nucleotides align to TRBD2. V lost 3 bases to trimming and J lost 0 bases; unmatched junction nucleotides: 13. CDR3 length: 19 residues. CDR3 bases: TGTGCCAGCAGTTTGGGGCTAGCGGGAGGCGGGACTAGCTCCTACGAGCAGTACTTC. Translated: CASSLGLAGGGTSSYEQYF.

This clonotype was recorded only once. The chain couples TRBV6-2 or TRBV6-3 to TRBJ2-5, with D perhaps matching TRBD1 (5 bases). Germline CDR1 is MNHEY and CDR2 is SVGEGT. This CDR3 has 14 residues. Trimming shortened V by 0 bases and J by 5 bases, and 10 bases separated the two germline ends. The CDR3 bases are TGTGCCAGCAGTTACTCAGGGGCATCTGAGACCCAGTACTTC. It codes for CASSYSGASETQYF.